The 24 T cell receptor beta chains below come from one sample, sequenced in a study of blood T cells in healthy people across ages. The authors ran a second PCR of roughly 7 to 11 cycles using a sample-barcoded 5' primer and a J-beta primer mix. TCRdb called the 5' RACE reads again in MiXCR, with one record for every CDR3 protein. The table lists more than 900,000 distinct CDR3 sequences, under 30% of them singletons, with about 0.72% in the top ten. These same records also appear under a second study, on T cells of mothers and their children.

Sequenced material: blood. The receptors stem from a girl aged 2 to 10 in good health.

The CDR3 protein is CASSFSGVQPQHF. The DNA for the CDR3 is TGTGCCAGCAGCTTCTCAGGGGTTCAGCCCCAGCATTTT. V and J are TRBV12-3 or TRBV12-4 and TRBJ1-5; the D gene is possibly TRBD1 (6 bases). The CDR3 sequence is 13 residues long. The germline V and J ends were trimmed by 6 bases and 6 bases, with 12 bases remaining between them.

This clonotype showed up just a few times. The V and J genes are TRBV9 and TRBJ2-1; tentative D call: TRBD2 (6 bases). V gave up 0 bases and J gave up 9 bases, with 19 bases separating them. This CDR3 contains 16 residues. Germline V lookup: CDR1 SGDLS, CDR2 YYNGEE. The chain's CDR3 is CASSVALADLGGEQFF. The CDR3 DNA reads TGTGCCAGCAGCGTAGCTTTGGCAGATCTCGGGGGTGAGCAGTTCTTC.

The V call is TRBV6-5, the J call TRBJ1-6, with 7 bases identical to TRBD1. The CDR3 is 15 residues long. Germline V lookup: CDR1 MNHEY, CDR2 SVGAGI. V shed 0 bases, J shed 9 bases, and the junction held 5 bases outside the gene matches. The CDR3 region is CASSYSKAGGSPLHF. CDR3 nucleotides: TGTGCCAGCAGTTACTCGAAGGCAGGGGGTTCACCCCTCCACTTT.

Only a few counts were recorded for this clonotype. The rearrangement links TRBV29-1 to TRBJ2-7; D gene ambiguous. Germline V lookup: CDR1 SQVTM, CDR2 ANQGSEA. Deletions cut 4 bases from V and 7 bases from J, with 17 bases between. The CDR3 is made up of 13 amino acids. The CDR3: CSVGPSPGAEQYF. In DNA, the CDR3 is TGCAGCGTTGGCCCATCGCCGGGTGCTGAGCAGTACTTC.

This clonotype was seen only once. The chain uses TRBV6-5 and TRBJ2-2; D gene ambiguous. V was cut by 3 bases and J by 1 base, with 6 bases left in between. This CDR3 is built from 14 residues. Germline assignment: CDR1 MNHEY and CDR2 SVGAGI. The CDR3 is CASSYLQNTGELFF. The CDR3 bases are TGTGCCAGCAGTTATCTTCAGAACACCGGGGAGCTGTTTTTT.

This clonotype occurred a few times. The chain recombines TRBV7-8 with TRBJ2-5, with 10 bases matching TRBD2. The J call is doubtful: the DNA matches TRBJ2-1 better. Germline lookup yields CDR1 SGHVS and CDR2 FQNEAQ. The CDR3 runs 15 residues. The CDR3 sequence: CASSLLAGERDEQFF. The CDR3 DNA is TGTGCCAGCAGCTTACTAGCGGGGGAGAGAGATGAGCAGTTCTTC.

This chain joins TRBV20-1 and TRBJ1-1, with D hard to call. There are 14 residues in the CDR3. Trimming took 0 bases from V and 1 from J, leaving 9 bases between them. Germline V lookup: CDR1 DFQATT, CDR2 SNEGSKA (reference sequence). As DNA, the CDR3 is TGCAGTGCTAGAGAGCCCGTTCAGAACACTGAAGCTTTCTTT. Protein: CSAREPVQNTEAFF.

This clonotype occurred a few times. At one end the junction does not follow the germline gene, possibly because of a read error. This sequence joins TRBV28 and TRBJ2-5, with D perhaps assigned TRBD1 or TRBD2 (5 bases each). The CDR3 totals 11 residues. Looked up from germline, CDR1 is MDHEN and CDR2 is SYDVKM. CDR3 region: CASYKGSEGFF. CDR3 DNA sequence: TGTGCCAGCTACAAGGGCAGTGAGGGGTTCTTC.

This clonotype was counted between two and nine times. The V and J genes are TRBV9 and TRBJ2-1, with a possible D match to TRBD1 (5 bases). Trimming shortened V by 1 base and J by 10 bases, and 18 bases separated the two germline ends. CDR1 and CDR2 from the germline V gene are SGDLS and YYNGEE. The CDR3 is made up of 15 amino acids. CDR3 loop: CASSVTHRLDTEQFF. The CDR3 nucleotides read TGTGCCAGCAGCGTAACCCATAGATTGGACACCGAGCAGTTCTTC.

The chain joins TRBV7-2 to TRBJ2-3; 14 bases line up with TRBD2. The V and J ends lost 1 base and 4 bases, in that order; junction bases with no gene match: 1. Germline V gene lookup returns CDR1 SGHTA and CDR2 FQGNSA. This CDR3 comprises 16 residues. The CDR3 coding sequence is TGTGCCAGCAGCTTAGAGGGACTAGCGGGAGCAGATACGCAGTATTTT. This codes for CASSLEGLAGADTQYF.

This clonotype was detected only a few times. The genes are TRBV29-1 and TRBJ1-1; a weak D match, TRBD1 (5 bases). V was clipped by 6 bases and J by 3 bases, with 14 bases between them. CDR1 and CDR2 from the germline V gene are SQVTM and ANQGSEA. This CDR3 comprises 13 residues. This CDR3 is CSVKLGGDTEAFF. The DNA for the CDR3 is TGCAGCGTCAAGTTGGGAGGGGACACTGAAGCTTTCTTT.

This clonotype came up many times. The chain's CDR3 is CASSTRTGNKNIQYF. DNA for the CDR3: TGTGCCAGCAGTACTCGGACAGGCAACAAAAACATTCAGTACTTC. The chain has TRBV28 and TRBJ2-4, with 7 positions matching TRBD1. Germline lookup yields CDR1 MDHEN and CDR2 SYDVKM. V shed 5 bases and J 3 bases; nucleotides not matched to a gene: 7. The CDR3 loop spans 15 amino acids.

There are a few counts of this clonotype. This chain uses TRBV12-3 or TRBV12-4 with TRBJ2-3, with 7 bases fitting TRBD1. The V and J ends lost 5 bases and 3 bases, in that order; junction bases with no gene match: 8. CDR3 length equals 15 residues. The CDR3 spells CASSLRQGQTDTQYF. CDR3 DNA sequence: TGTGCCAGCAGTCTAAGACAGGGCCAGACAGATACGCAGTATTTT.

This clonotype was found a few times. The CDR3 sequence is CASSVAAGLDGYTF. The CDR3 nucleotides are TGTGCCAGCAGCGTAGCTGCGGGGCTCGATGGCTACACCTTC. The chain is built from TRBV9 and TRBJ1-2, with D possibly TRBD1 on 5 matching bases. This CDR3 is built from 14 residues. V was shortened by 0 bases and J by 6 bases, with 12 bases between the two germline ends. Germline loops: CDR1 SGDLS, CDR2 YYNGEE.

V is TRBV7-2 and J is TRBJ1-5; D may be TRBD1 (5 bases). Germline assignment: CDR1 SGHTA and CDR2 FQGNSA. The germline V and J ends were trimmed by 5 bases and 2 bases, with 22 bases remaining between them. This CDR3 region has 18 residues. CDR3: CASSDKGPGYRGNQPQHF. CDR3 nucleotides: TGTGCCAGCAGCGACAAGGGTCCAGGGTATCGCGGCAATCAGCCCCAGCATTTT.

V is TRBV20-1 and J is TRBJ2-2, with 7 bases that match TRBD1. This CDR3 comprises 15 residues. Losses at the gene ends were 0 bases for V and 4 bases for J; bases not matched to a gene: 5. Germline CDR1 and CDR2: DFQATT and SNEGSKA (reference sequence). The CDR3 DNA reads TGCAGTGCTAGAGAGGCCAGGGGGAGCACCGGGGAGCTGTTTTTT. Protein sequence: CSAREARGSTGELFF.

As regards this clonotype: An end of the junction differs from the germline gene, which may be a read error. This chain links TRBV7-3 with TRBJ2-5; D gene unclear. Germline assignment: CDR1 SGHTA and CDR2 FQGTGA. The CDR3 is made up of 11 amino acids. The chain's CDR3 is CASGSSAPTHF. CDR3 DNA: TGTGCCAGCGGATCGTCGGCCCCCACTCACTTC.

V and J are TRBV7-2 and TRBJ2-1, with D perhaps matching TRBD2 (6 bases). Germline V CDR1 and CDR2: SGHTA, FQGNSA. V gave up 5 bases and J gave up 0 bases, with 17 bases separating them. CDR3 length: 17 residues. The CDR3 protein is CASSMWGVTSSYNEQFF. CDR3 bases: TGTGCCAGCAGCATGTGGGGGGTTACGAGCTCCTACAATGAGCAGTTCTTC. The whole variable domain, remainder taken from reference TRBV7-2 and TRBJ2-1, is GAGVSQSPSNKVTEKGKDVELRCDPISGHTALYWYRQSLGQGLEFLIYFQGNSAPDKSGLPSDRFSAERTGGSVSTLTIQRTQQEDSAVYLCASSMWGVTSSYNEQFFGPGTRLTVL.

CDR3 nucleotides: TGCGCCAGCAGCTCCACAGGGGAAGGCTACAATGAGCAGTTCTTC. Translation: CASSSTGEGYNEQFF. This chain joins TRBV5-1 and TRBJ2-1; 7 bases line up with TRBD1. With V trimmed by 3 bases and J by 3 bases, 6 bases remained unmatched. Germline CDR1 reads SGHRS; CDR2 reads YFSETQ. CDR3 size: 15 residues.

This clonotype was counted only a few times. The genes are TRBV20-1 and TRBJ2-7, with 11 bases that match TRBD1. The CDR3 consists of 14 residues. Germline-derived CDR1 and CDR2 are DFQATT and SNEGSKA (reference sequence). V lost 3 bases and J lost 3; bases outside the gene matches: 4. The DNA of the CDR3 is TGCAGTGCTAGGCAGGACAGGGGGCTCTACGAGCAGTACTTC. Residues: CSARQDRGLYEQYF.

This clonotype has only a few counts. The J gene is TRBJ1-2, the V gene TRBV27; D uncertain. The CDR3 runs 13 residues. CDR1 MNHEY and CDR2 SMNVEV come from the germline V gene (reference sequence). V was shortened by 7 bases and J by 3 bases, with 12 bases between the two germline ends. The CDR3 sequence: CASKRGGYYGYTF. The CDR3 nucleotides are TGTGCCAGCAAGAGAGGAGGGTACTATGGCTACACCTTC.

Only a few counts were recorded for this clonotype. The V call is TRBV20-1, the J call TRBJ2-5, with D hard to call. The CDR3 is made up of 11 amino acids. CDR1 is DFQATT and CDR2 is SNEGSKA in the germline V gene (reference sequence). Trimming stripped 3 bases from V and 4 bases from J, with 6 bases between. The CDR3 here is CSARPLETQYF. The CDR3 region has the DNA TGCAGTGCTAGGCCCCTAGAGACCCAGTACTTC.

The rearrangement joins TRBV2 to TRBJ2-5, with unresolved D. The tail of the sequence fits TRBJ2-1 better, so the J call may be wrong. Germline CDR1 and CDR2: SNHLY and FYNNEI. The CDR3 runs to 13 residues. CDR3 region: CASITTVRYEQFF. The CDR3 DNA sequence: TGTGCCAGCATAACGACGGTTAGGTATGAGCAGTTCTTC.

This clonotype was seen a handful of times. This chain connects TRBV7-2 to TRBJ2-7, with D perhaps matching TRBD2 (7 bases). Trimming removed 2 bases from V and 5 bases from J, with 10 bases in between. CDR1 SGHTA and CDR2 FQGNSA come from the germline V gene. This CDR3 has 13 amino acids. CDR3 in DNA: TGTGCCAGCAGCTTAAAAGGGGGGGACGAGCAGTACTTC. Protein product: CASSLKGGDEQYF.